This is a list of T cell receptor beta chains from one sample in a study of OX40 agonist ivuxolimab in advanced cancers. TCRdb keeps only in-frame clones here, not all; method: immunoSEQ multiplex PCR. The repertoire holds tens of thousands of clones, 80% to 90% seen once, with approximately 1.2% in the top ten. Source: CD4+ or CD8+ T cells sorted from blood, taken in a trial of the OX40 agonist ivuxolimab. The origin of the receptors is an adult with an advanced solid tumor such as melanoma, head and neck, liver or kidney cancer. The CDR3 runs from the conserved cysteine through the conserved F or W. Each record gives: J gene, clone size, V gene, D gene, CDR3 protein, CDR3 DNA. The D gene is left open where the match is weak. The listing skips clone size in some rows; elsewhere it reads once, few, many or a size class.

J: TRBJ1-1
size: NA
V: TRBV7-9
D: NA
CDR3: CASSRVLAEAFF
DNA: TGTGCCAGCAGCCGAGTGTTAGCTGAAGCTTTCTTT

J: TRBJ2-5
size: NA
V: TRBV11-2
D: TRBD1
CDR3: CASSSTGAETQYF
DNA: TGTGCCAGCAGCTCGACAGGGGCAGAGACCCAGTACTTC

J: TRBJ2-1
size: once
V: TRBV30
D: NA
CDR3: CAWRPFPGLNEQFF
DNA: TGTGCCTGGAGGCCCTTTCCGGGTTTAAATGAGCAGTTCTTC

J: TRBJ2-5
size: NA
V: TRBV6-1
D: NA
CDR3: CASNRARGETQYF
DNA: TGTGCCAGCAACAGGGCAAGAGGGGAGACCCAGTACTTC

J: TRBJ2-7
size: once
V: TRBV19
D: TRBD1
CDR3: CASRKDRGDEQYF
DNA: TGTGCCAGTAGGAAGGACAGGGGGGACGAGCAGTACTTC

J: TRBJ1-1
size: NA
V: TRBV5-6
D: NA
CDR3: CASSLLQANLNTEAFF
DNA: TGTGCCAGCAGCTTGCTGCAGGCCAACTTGAACACTGAAGCTTTCTTT

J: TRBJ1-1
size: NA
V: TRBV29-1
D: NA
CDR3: CSVEWGSVSFF
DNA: TGCAGCGTTGAATGGGGTTCGGTATCTTTCTTT

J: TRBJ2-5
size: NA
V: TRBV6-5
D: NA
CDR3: CATGVRGETQYF
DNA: TGTGCCACAGGGGTGCGGGGAGAGACCCAGTACTTC

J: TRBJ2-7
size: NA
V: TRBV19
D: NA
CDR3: CASSMLVGHNSYEQYF
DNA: TGTGCCAGTAGTATGTTAGTAGGGCACAACTCCTACGAGCAGTACTTC

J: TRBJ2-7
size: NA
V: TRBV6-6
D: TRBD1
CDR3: CASSRDSYYEQYF
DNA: TGTGCCAGCAGTAGGGACAGCTACTACGAGCAGTACTTC

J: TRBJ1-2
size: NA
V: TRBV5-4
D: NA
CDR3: CASSSGGDRDYGYTF
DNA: TGTGCCAGCAGCTCGGGGGGGGATAGGGACTATGGCTACACCTTC

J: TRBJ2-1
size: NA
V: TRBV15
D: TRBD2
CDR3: CATSREKASGSNEQFF
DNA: TGTGCCACCAGCAGAGAAAAGGCTAGCGGGAGTAATGAGCAGTTCTTC

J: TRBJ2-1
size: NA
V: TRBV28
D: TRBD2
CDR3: CASSPTGLAGGGDEQFF
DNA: TGTGCCAGCAGTCCGACGGGACTAGCGGGAGGCGGGGATGAGCAGTTCTTC

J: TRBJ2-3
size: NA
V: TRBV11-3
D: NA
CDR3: CASSLDGIQTQYF
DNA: TGTGCCAGCAGTTTGGACGGGATTCAAACGCAGTATTTT

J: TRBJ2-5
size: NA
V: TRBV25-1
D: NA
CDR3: CASTPLGDETQYF
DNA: TGTGCCAGCACCCCCCTGGGGGATGAGACCCAGTACTTC

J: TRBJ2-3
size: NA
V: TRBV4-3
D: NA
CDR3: CASSQTRGSRDGADTQYF
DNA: TGCGCCAGCAGCCAAACCCGGGGGTCCAGGGATGGTGCAGATACGCAGTATTTT

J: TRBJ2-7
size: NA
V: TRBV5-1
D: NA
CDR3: CASSVGTERGQYF
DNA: TGCGCCAGCAGCGTGGGGACGGAACGCGGGCAGTACTTC

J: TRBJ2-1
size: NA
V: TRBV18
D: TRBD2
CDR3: CASSYGTSLNEQFF
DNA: TGTGCCAGCTCATACGGGACTAGTCTCAATGAGCAGTTCTTC

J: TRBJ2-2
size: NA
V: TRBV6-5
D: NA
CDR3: CASSNGVTGELFF
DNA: TGTGCCAGCTCAAACGGGGTCACCGGGGAGCTGTTTTTT

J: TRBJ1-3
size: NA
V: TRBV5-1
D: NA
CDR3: CASSLPRDSGNTIYF
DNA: TGCGCCAGCAGTCTGCCCAGGGACTCTGGAAACACCATATATTTT

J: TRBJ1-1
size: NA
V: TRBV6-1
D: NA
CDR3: CASRTGGATEAFF
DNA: TGTGCCAGCAGGACAGGAGGGGCCACTGAAGCTTTCTTT

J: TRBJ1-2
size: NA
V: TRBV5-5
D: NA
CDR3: CASSLVGGAGANYGYTF
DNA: TGTGCCAGCAGCTTGGTGGGGGGAGCCGGAGCTAACTATGGCTACACCTTC

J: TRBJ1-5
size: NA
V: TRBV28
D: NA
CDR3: CASRVFPEGPQHF
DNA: TGTGCCAGCAGAGTTTTTCCGGAGGGGCCCCAGCATTTT

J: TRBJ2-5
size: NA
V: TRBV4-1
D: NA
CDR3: CASSQREGGETQYF
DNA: TGCGCCAGCAGCCAAAGAGAAGGGGGGGAGACCCAGTACTTC

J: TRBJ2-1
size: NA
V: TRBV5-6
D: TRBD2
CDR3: CASSFWTSSYNEQFF
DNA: TGTGCCAGCAGCTTTTGGACTAGCTCCTACAATGAGCAGTTCTTC

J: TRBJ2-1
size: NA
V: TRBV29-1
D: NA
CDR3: CSGGIQGGEQFF
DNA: TGCAGCGGGGGGATACAGGGAGGTGAGCAGTTCTTC

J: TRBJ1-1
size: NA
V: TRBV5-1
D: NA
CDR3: CASSLGGNMNTEAFF
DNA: TGCGCCAGCAGCTTGGGGGGTAATATGAACACTGAAGCTTTCTTT

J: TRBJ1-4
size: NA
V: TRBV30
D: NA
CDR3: CAWETWGRLFF
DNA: TGTGCCTGGGAAACGTGGGGGCGACTGTTTTTT

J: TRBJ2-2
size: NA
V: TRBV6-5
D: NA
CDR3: CASSHRGLNTGELFF
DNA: TGTGCCAGCAGCCACAGGGGACTTAACACCGGGGAGCTGTTTTTT